The 23 T cell receptor beta chains below were found in one sample sequenced in a study of memory CD4+ T cells and cytomegalovirus serostatus. The sort gate was single viable CD3+CD4+CD8-CD45RO+ cells for memory CD4+ T cells. Repertoires were generated with immunoSEQ multiplex PCR, while TCRdb's copy carries only in-frame clones and drops some. This sample has approximately 50,000 clones, with 60% to 75% found just once. Sequencing was performed on memory CD4+ T cells from blood. Source of these receptors: an adult in good health and CMV-seropositive.

Details on this clone: The junction differs from germline at one of its ends, possibly a read error. Other DNA sequences in the sample encode the same CDR3. Written as DNA, the CDR3 is TGTGCCTGGAGTTTCTGGACCGATGGAAATACCATATATTTT. Translated, it gives CAWSFWTDGNTIYF. The genes are TRBV30 and TRBJ1-3; no clear D. CDR3 length: 14 residues. From germline, CDR1 is GTSNPN and CDR2 SVGIG (reference sequence).

The rearrangement uses TRBV5-4 and TRBJ2-2; 8 bases align to TRBD2. After removal of 0 bases from V and 5 bases from J, the junction contained 3 bases not matched to a gene. The CDR3 length is 15 residues. Germline V gives CDR1 SGHNT, CDR2 YYREEE (reference sequence). DNA for the CDR3: TGTGCCAGCAGCTTGGATGGCGGGAGGACCGGGGAGCTGTTTTTT. It yields the protein CASSLDGGRTGELFF.

This clone has only a few counts. This chain uses TRBV27 with TRBJ2-7, with TRBD1 as a possible D gene (6 bases). The germline gives CDR1 MNHEY, CDR2 SMNVEV (reference sequence). This CDR3 is 14 amino acids long. Deletions cut 5 bases from V and 1 base from J, with 12 bases between. The DNA for the CDR3 is TGTGCCAGCAGTCTGCGGACAGATTCCTACGAGCAGTACTTC. Its protein product is CASSLRTDSYEQYF.

This clone was seen once. The chain recombines TRBV2 with TRBJ2-7, with D uncertain. The germline V gene encodes CDR1 SNHLY and CDR2 FYNNEI. The V gene lost 2 bases and the J gene lost 9 bases, with 11 bases spanning the gap. The CDR3 length is 12 residues. The CDR3: CASSESDTWQYF. The CDR3 DNA is TGTGCCAGCAGTGAATCCGACACCTGGCAGTACTTC.

V is TRBV7-2 and J is TRBJ2-1; 11 nucleotides align to TRBD2. CDR3 size: 16 residues. V dropped 5 bases and J dropped 3; count of bases not matched to a gene: 6. The germline V gene encodes CDR1 SGHTA and CDR2 FQGNSA. The CDR3: CASSPVAGGLYNEQFF. The CDR3 DNA is TGTGCCAGCAGCCCAGTAGCGGGAGGGCTCTACAATGAGCAGTTCTTC.

The chain links TRBV9 to TRBJ2-7; D might be TRBD1 or TRBD2, each matching 5 bases. CDR1 and CDR2 from the germline V gene are SGDLS and YYNGEE. This CDR3 spans 19 amino acids. Between the trimmed V and J ends, which lost 0 bases and 6 bases, there was a span of 28 bases. CDR3 bases: TGTGCCAGCAGCGTAGCTGGGGACGTAACGTTTCCCCGTTTAGGCGAGCAGTACTTC. Protein sequence: CASSVAGDVTFPRLGEQYF.

The chain joins TRBV10-3 to TRBJ2-2; the match to TRBD1 covers 9 bases. Losses at the gene ends were 10 bases for V and 4 bases for J; bases not matched to a gene: 10. The CDR3 contains 15 residues. CDR1 and CDR2 from the germline V gene are ENHRY and SYGVKD. The CDR3 reads CATRAGQGRTGELFF. CDR3 coding DNA: TGTGCCACCCGGGCGGGACAGGGTCGCACCGGGGAGCTGTTTTTT.

This clone was recorded only once. This rearrangement joins TRBV7-2 to TRBJ2-5, with TRBD1 matching over 7 bases. CDR3 length: 15 amino acids. V lost 1 base and J lost 4; bases outside the gene matches: 6. Germline V lookup: CDR1 SGHTA, CDR2 FQGNSA. The CDR3 coding sequence is TGTGCCAGCAGCTTAGGACAGGGCCAGGTAGAGACCCAGTACTTC. Encoded protein: CASSLGQGQVETQYF.

The genes are TRBV19 and TRBJ2-2, with TRBD2 matching 11 bases. V dropped 3 bases and J dropped 3; count of bases not matched to a gene: 12. Germline values: CDR1 LNHDA, CDR2 SQIVND (reference sequence). This CDR3 spans 19 amino acids. CDR3 in amino acids: CASSIPTSGRGKYTGELFF. The CDR3 DNA reads as TGTGCCAGTAGTATTCCAACTAGCGGGAGAGGGAAGTACACCGGGGAGCTGTTTTTT.

This clone was recorded only once. The V and J genes are TRBV6-4 and TRBJ1-3; D unclear. CDR3 size: 16 residues. The V gene lost 0 bases and the J gene lost 0 bases, with 9 bases spanning the gap. Germline-derived CDR1 and CDR2 are MRHNA and SNTAGT. This CDR3 reads CASSDSLRRSGNTIYF. Here the CDR3 DNA reads TGTGCCAGCAGTGACTCGCTCCGCCGCTCTGGAAACACCATATATTTT.

The rearrangement joins TRBV7-2 to TRBJ2-6; 13 bases align to TRBD2. Germline trimming cut 5 bases from V and 4 bases from J; bases unmatched to any gene: 8. Looked up from germline, CDR1 is SGHTA and CDR2 is FQGNSA. The CDR3 totals 18 residues. The CDR3 loop reads CASSNRLAGGSGANVLTF. DNA for the CDR3: TGTGCCAGCAGCAATCGACTAGCGGGAGGCTCCGGGGCCAACGTCCTGACTTTC.

Here the CDR3 DNA reads TGTGCCAGCAGTTTGCGCACTTCCTACGAGCAGTACTTC. Protein sequence: CASSLRTSYEQYF. The chain combines TRBV28 with TRBJ2-7; D remains ambiguous. V gave up 3 bases and J gave up 1 base, with 7 bases separating them. The CDR3 runs 13 residues. Per the germline V gene, CDR1 is MDHEN and CDR2 is SYDVKM.

This chain uses TRBV9 with TRBJ2-2; no reliable D call. This CDR3 spans 14 amino acids. Germline V gene lookup returns CDR1 SGDLS and CDR2 YYNGEE. The V gene lost 3 bases and the J gene lost 3 bases, with 9 bases spanning the gap. DNA for the CDR3: TGTGCCAGCAGCGGTTCCCCCTACACCGGGGAGCTGTTTTTT. Amino acid sequence: CASSGSPYTGELFF.

V usage is TRBV5-1 and J usage is TRBJ1-1; 9 bases match TRBD1. V trimming: 0 bases; J trimming: 5 bases; junction bases outside the gene matches: 8. This CDR3 is 16 amino acids long. The germline V gene has CDR1 SGHRS and CDR2 YFSETQ. This CDR3 reads CASSLVLQGARTEAFF. CDR3 nucleotides: TGCGCCAGCAGCTTGGTTCTACAGGGGGCGAGAACTGAAGCTTTCTTT.

The chain combines TRBV11-2 with TRBJ1-1; D unclear. Per the germline V gene, CDR1 is SGHAT and CDR2 is FQNNGV. CDR3 length: 14 amino acids. Trimming stripped 2 bases from V and 4 bases from J, with 11 bases between. The CDR3 DNA sequence: TGTGCCAGCAGCTTACCCTTAGGCGGCACTGAAGCTTTCTTT. Its protein is CASSLPLGGTEAFF.

The genes are TRBV18 and TRBJ2-1; 7 positions match TRBD2. CDR3 size: 13 residues. V dropped 5 bases and J dropped 5; count of bases not matched to a gene: 3. Germline values: CDR1 KGHSH, CDR2 LQKENI. The CDR3 is CASSAGVHNEQFF. The CDR3 DNA is TGTGCCAGCTCAGCGGGAGTTCACAATGAGCAGTTCTTC.

V and J are TRBV6-1 and TRBJ2-5, with TRBD2 identical over 10 bases. In germline, CDR1 is MNHNS, CDR2 SASEGT. Losses at the gene ends were 5 bases for V and 2 bases for J; bases not matched to a gene: 5. This CDR3 has 15 residues. This CDR3 reads CASSSSGSSQETQYF. In DNA, the CDR3 is TGTGCCAGCAGTTCTAGCGGGAGCAGTCAAGAGACCCAGTACTTC.

The J gene is TRBJ1-1, the V gene TRBV19; 9 bases are a match to TRBD1. The CDR3 is 14 residues long. Germline V gives CDR1 LNHDA, CDR2 SQIVND (reference sequence). V was clipped by 7 bases and J by 1 base; unmatched bases: 4. This CDR3 reads CASIGTGPNTEAFF. The CDR3 bases are TGTGCCAGTATCGGGACAGGGCCGAACACTGAAGCTTTCTTT.

This clone was found once. The DNA for the CDR3 is TGTGCCAGCAGTTCTCAGGCCTTTGCGGGCGGCTACACCTTC. Translation gives CASSSQAFAGGYTF. The rearrangement uses TRBV6-5 and TRBJ1-2; D is uncertain. V was shortened by 4 bases and J by 8 bases, with 17 bases between the two germline ends. The CDR3 is 14 residues long. The germline CDR1 and CDR2 sequences are MNHEY and SVGAGI.

This chain connects TRBV7-2 to TRBJ2-5, with 7 bases identical to TRBD2. The CDR3 length is 13 residues. In germline, CDR1 is SGHTA, CDR2 FQGNSA. The trim removed 1 base at V and 13 bases at J, leaving 9 bases unmatched. CDR3 region: CASSLVSREGRYF. CDR3 nucleotide sequence: TGTGCCAGCAGCTTAGTGTCGAGGGAGGGGCGGTACTTC.

The V call is TRBV7-9, the J call TRBJ2-5; no clear D. V lost 6 bases to trimming and J lost 5 bases, with 10 bases between them. Germline loops: CDR1 SEHNR, CDR2 FQNEAQ (reference sequence). The CDR3 runs 12 residues. CDR3 in amino acids: CASSPSVETQYF. The CDR3 nucleotides are TGTGCCAGCAGTCCTTCGGTGGAGACCCAGTACTTC.

The genes are TRBV7-2 and TRBJ1-5; possibly TRBD1 for D (5 bases). The CDR3 loop spans 15 amino acids. Between the trimmed V and J ends, which lost 5 bases and 3 bases, there was a span of 14 bases. Per the germline V gene, CDR1 is SGHTA and CDR2 is FQGNSA. DNA of the CDR3: TGTGCCAGCAGCGGCACAGGTACCTACAATCAGCCCCAGCATTTT. Translation gives CASSGTGTYNQPQHF.

The chain joins TRBV1 to TRBJ2-7; the table names TRBD2, a call not compared with the DNA. TRBV1 is described as a pseudogene. The CDR3 sequence is 17 residues long. CDR3 sequence reads: CTSSRPTKRTEAYEQYV. The CDR3 bases are TGCACCAGCAGCCGACCTACCAAGCGGACCGAGGCCTACGAGCAGTACGTC.